This TCR beta chain is drawn from a study of a mutant IDH1 vaccine in newly diagnosed glioma. In the study overall: Eight vaccine doses were administered to patients at weeks 1, 3, 5, 7, 11, 15, 19 and 23. Vaccinations were initiated 4-6 weeks following radiotherapy alone, or were given together with temozolomide cycles.

Clones were read by immunoSEQ multiplex PCR, and TCRdb kept only the in-frame ones, dropping some. The sample holds about 110,000 clones; under 90% are singletons and the top ten take more than 0.55%. This sample's time point: week 11, during vaccination. The investigators gave 300 ug of mutant IDH1 20-mer peptide in each vaccine dose, together with topical imiquimod. Germline V gene sequence: CDR1 SGHTA, CDR2 FQGNSA. CDR3 length equals 15 residues. Trimming removed 4 bases at V and 4 bases at J, with 16 bases between. Note on this clone: Antigen unknown.

The starting material was PBMCs, obtained from a glioma patient whose treatment included an IDH1 peptide vaccine. The gene calls are TRBV7-2 and TRBJ2-5; weak D call: TRBD2 (7 bases). The clonotype comes from a woman in her forties or fifties with glioma. CDR3 in DNA: TGTGCCAGCAGCTACGGGGGGCGGGTTTCAGAGACCCAGTACTTC. Its protein is CASSYGGRVSETQYF.